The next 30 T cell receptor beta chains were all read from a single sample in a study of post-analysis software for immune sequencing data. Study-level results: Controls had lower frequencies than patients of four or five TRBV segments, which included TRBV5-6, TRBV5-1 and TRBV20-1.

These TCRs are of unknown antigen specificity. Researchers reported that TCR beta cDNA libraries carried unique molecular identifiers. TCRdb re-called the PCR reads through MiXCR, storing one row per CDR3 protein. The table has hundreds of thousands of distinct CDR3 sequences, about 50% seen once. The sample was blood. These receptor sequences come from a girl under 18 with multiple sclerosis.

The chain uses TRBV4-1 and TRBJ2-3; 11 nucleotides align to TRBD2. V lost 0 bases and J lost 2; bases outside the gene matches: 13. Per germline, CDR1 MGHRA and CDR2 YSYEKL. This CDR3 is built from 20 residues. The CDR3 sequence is CASSQDPTSGRLSPTDTQYF. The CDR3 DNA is TGCGCCAGCAGCCAAGATCCTACTAGCGGGAGACTTTCCCCCACAGATACGCAGTATTTT.

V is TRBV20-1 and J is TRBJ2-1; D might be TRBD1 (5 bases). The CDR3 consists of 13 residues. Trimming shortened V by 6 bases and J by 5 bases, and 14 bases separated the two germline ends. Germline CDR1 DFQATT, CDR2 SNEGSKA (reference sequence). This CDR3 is CSARWGRNNEQFF. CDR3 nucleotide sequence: TGCAGTGCCCGATGGGGCAGGAACAATGAGCAGTTCTTC.

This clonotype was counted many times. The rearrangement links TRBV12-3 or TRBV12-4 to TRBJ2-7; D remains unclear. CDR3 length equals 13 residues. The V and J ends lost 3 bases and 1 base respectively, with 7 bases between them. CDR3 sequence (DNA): TGTGCCAGCAGTTTGGCTTTTTCCTACGAGCAGTACTTC. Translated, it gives CASSLAFSYEQYF.

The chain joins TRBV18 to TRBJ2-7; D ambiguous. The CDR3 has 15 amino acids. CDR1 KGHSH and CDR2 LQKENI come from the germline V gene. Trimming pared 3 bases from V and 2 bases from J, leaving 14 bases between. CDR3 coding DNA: TGTGCCAGCTCACCTGGGTCCAGGAAACCCTACGAGCAGTACTTC. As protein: CASSPGSRKPYEQYF. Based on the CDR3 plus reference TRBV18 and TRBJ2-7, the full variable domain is NAGVMQNPRHLVRRRGQEARLRCSPMKGHSHVYWYRQLPEEGLKFMVYLQKENIIDESGMPKERFSAEFPKEGPSILRIQQVVRGDSAAYFCASSPGSRKPYEQYFGPGTRLTVT.

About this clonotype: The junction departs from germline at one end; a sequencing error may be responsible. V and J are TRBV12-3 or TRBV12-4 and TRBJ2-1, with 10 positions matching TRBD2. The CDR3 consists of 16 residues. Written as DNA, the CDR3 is TGTGCCGGCAGTCGCCCTAGCGGGAGCTCCTACAATGAGCAGTTCTTC. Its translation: CAGSRPSGSSYNEQFF.

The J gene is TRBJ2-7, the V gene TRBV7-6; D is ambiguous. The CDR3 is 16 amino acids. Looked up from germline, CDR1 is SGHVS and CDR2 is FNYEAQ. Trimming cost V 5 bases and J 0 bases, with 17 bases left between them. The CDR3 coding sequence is TGTGCCAGCAGCCCTAGTCTATCGGGTCGCTCCTACGAGCAGTACTTC. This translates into CASSPSLSGRSYEQYF.

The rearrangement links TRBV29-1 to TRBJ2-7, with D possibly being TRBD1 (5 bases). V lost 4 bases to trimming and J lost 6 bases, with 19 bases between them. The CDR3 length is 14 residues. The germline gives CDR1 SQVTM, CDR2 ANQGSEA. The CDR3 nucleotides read TGCAGCGTTGCAGGGATCTTATCGACTCGCGAGCAGTACTTC. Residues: CSVAGILSTREQYF.

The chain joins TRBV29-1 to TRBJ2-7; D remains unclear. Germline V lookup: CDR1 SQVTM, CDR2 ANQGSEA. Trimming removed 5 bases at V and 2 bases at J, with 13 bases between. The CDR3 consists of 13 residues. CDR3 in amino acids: CSVLSSVTYEQYF. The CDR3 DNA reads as TGCAGCGTTCTTTCCAGCGTTACCTACGAGCAGTACTTC.

The CDR3 coding sequence is TGTGCCAGCAGTTTAGGCGGTTTAGACGAGCAGTACTTC. This translates into CASSLGGLDEQYF. The J gene is TRBJ2-7, the V gene TRBV27; D is ambiguous. The V gene lost 2 bases and the J gene lost 5 bases, with 10 bases spanning the gap. The germline CDR1 and CDR2 sequences are MNHEY and SMNVEV (reference sequence). The CDR3 runs 13 residues.

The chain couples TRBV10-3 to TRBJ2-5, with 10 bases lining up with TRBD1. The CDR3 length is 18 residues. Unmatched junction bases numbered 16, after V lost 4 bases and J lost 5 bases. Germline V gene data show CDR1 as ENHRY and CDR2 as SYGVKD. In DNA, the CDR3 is TGTGCCATCAGTGTTCGGACAGGGGGATTTTTGGGAGTTGAGACCCAGTACTTC. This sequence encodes CAISVRTGGFLGVETQYF.

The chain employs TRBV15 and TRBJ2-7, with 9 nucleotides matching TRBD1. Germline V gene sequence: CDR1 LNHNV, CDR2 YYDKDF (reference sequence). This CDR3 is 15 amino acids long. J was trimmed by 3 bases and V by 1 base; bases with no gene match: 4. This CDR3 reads CATSRGGTGSYEQYF. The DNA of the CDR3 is TGTGCCACCAGCAGAGGGGGGACAGGGAGCTACGAGCAGTACTTC.

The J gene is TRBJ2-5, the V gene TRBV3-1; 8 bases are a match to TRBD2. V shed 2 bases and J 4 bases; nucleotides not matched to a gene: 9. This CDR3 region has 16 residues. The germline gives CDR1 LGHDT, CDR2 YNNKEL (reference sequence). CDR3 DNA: TGTGCCAGCAGCCAAAGGGAAGCGGGAGTCCGAGAGACCCAGTACTTC. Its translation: CASSQREAGVRETQYF.

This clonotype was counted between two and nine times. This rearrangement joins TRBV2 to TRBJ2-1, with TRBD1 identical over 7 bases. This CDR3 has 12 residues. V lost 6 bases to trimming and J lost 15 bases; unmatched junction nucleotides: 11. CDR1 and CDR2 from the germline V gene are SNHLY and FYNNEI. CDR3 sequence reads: CASSDDREKGFF. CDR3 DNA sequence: TGTGCCAGCAGCGACGACAGGGAGAAAGGGTTCTTC.

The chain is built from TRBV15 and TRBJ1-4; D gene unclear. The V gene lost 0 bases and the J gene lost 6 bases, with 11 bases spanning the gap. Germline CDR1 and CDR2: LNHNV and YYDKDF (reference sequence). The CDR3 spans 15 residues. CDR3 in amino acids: CATSREPKIDEKLFF. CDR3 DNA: TGTGCCACCAGCAGAGAGCCGAAGATTGATGAAAAACTGTTTTTT.

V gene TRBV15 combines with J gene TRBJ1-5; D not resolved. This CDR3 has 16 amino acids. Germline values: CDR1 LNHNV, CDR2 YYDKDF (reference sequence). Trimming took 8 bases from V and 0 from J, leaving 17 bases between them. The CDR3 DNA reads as TGTGCCACCCGGAACCGGGGAGGAGATAGCAATCAGCCCCAGCATTTT. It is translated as CATRNRGGDSNQPQHF. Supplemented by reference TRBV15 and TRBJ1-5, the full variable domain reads DAMVIQNPRYQVTQFGKPVTLSCSQTLNHNVMYWYQQKSSQAPKLLFHYYDKDFNNEADTPDNFQSRRPNTSFCFLDIRSPGLGDTAMYLCATRNRGGDSNQPQHFGDGTRLSIL.

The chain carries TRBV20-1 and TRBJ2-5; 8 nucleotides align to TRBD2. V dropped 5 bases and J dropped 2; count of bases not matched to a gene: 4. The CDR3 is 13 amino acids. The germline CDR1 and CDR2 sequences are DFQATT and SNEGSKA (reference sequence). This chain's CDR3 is CSAPGGFQETQYF. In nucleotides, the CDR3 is TGCAGTGCTCCGGGAGGGTTTCAAGAGACCCAGTACTTC.

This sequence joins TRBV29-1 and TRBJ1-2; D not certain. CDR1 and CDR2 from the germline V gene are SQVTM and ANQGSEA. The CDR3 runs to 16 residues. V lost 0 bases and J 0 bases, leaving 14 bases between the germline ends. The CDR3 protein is CSVEELARAANYGYTF. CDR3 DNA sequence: TGCAGCGTTGAAGAATTGGCCAGAGCCGCTAACTATGGCTACACCTTC.

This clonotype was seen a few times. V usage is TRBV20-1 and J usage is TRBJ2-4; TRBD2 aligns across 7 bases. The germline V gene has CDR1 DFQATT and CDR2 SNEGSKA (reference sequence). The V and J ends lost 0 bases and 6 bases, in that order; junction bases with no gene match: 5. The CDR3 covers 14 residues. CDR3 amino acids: CSARDPGLVNIQYF. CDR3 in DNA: TGCAGTGCTAGAGACCCTGGACTAGTAAACATTCAGTACTTC.

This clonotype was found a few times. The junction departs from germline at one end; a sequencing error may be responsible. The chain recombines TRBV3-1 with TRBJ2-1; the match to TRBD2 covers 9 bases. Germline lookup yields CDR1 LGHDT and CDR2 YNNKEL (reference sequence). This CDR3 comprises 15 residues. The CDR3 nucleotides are TGTGTCAGCACTCGGGCTAGCGGGGCATACAATGAGCAGTTCTTC. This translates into CVSTRASGAYNEQFF.

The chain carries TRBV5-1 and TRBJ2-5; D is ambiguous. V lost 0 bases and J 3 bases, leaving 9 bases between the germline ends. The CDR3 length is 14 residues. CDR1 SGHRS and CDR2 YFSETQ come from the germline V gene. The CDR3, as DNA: TGCGCCAGCAGCTTGGCACTTGAAGAAGAGACCCAGTACTTC. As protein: CASSLALEEETQYF.

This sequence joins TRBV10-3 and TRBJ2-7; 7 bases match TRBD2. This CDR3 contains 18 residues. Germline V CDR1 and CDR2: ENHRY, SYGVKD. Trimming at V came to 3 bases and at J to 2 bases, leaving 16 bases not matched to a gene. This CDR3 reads CAISDSLGRDYGTYEQYF. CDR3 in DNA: TGTGCCATCAGTGACTCCCTCGGGCGGGACTACGGGACCTACGAGCAGTACTTC.

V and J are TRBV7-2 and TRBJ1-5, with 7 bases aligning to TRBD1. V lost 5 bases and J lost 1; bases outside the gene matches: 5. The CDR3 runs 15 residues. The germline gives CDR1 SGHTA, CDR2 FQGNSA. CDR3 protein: CASSQQGQSNQPQHF. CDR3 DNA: TGTGCCAGCAGCCAGCAGGGACAGAGCAATCAGCCCCAGCATTTT. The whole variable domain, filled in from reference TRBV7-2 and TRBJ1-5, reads GAGVSQSPSNKVTEKGKDVELRCDPISGHTALYWYRQSLGQGLEFLIYFQGNSAPDKSGLPSDRFSAERTGGSVSTLTIQRTQQEDSAVYLCASSQQGQSNQPQHFGDGTRLSIL.

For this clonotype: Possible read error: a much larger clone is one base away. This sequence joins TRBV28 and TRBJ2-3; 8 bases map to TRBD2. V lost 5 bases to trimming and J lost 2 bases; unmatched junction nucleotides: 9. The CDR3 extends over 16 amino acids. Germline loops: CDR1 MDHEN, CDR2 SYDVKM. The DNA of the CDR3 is TGTGCCAGCAGTCCCCGGACTAGCAGGCACACAGATACGCAGTATTTT. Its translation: CASSPRTSRHTDTQYF.

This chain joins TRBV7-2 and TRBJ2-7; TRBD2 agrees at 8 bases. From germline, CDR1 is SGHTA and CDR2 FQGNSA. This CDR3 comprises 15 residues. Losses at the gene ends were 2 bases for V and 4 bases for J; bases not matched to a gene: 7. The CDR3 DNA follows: TGTGCCAGCAGCTTACTTGGCGGGGGGAATTACGAGCAGTACTTC. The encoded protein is CASSLLGGGNYEQYF.

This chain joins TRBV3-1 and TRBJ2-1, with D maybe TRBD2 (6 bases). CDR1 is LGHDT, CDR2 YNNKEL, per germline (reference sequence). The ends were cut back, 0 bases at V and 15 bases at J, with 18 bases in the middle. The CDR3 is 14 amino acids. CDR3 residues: CASSQEPATGVRFF. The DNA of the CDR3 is TGTGCCAGCAGCCAAGAACCCGCCACGGGGGTGCGGTTCTTC.

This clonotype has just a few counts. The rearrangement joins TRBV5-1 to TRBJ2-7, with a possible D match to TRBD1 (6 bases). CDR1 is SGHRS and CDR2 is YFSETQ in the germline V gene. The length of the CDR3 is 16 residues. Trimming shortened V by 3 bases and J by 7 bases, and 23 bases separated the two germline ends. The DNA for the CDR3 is TGCGCCAGCAGCTGGTCCTCTGGGACACTCTACAATGAGCAGTACTTC. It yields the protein CASSWSSGTLYNEQYF. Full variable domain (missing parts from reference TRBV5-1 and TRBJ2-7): KAGVTQTPRYLIKTRGQQVTLSCSPISGHRSVSWYQQTPGQGLQFLFEYFSETQRNKGNFPGRFSGRQFSNSRSEMNVSTLELGDSALYLCASSWSSGTLYNEQYFGPGTRLTVT.

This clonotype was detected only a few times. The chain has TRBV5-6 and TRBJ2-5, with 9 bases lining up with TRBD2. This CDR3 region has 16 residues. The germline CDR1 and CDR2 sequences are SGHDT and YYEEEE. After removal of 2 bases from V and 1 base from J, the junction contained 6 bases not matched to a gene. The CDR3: CASSFFSGGTQETQYF. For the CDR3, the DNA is TGTGCCAGCAGCTTTTTCAGCGGGGGGACCCAAGAGACCCAGTACTTC.

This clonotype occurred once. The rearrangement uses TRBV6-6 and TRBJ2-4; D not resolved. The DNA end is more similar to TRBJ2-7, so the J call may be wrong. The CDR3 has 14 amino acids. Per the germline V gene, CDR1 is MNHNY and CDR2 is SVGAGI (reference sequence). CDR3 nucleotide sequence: TGTGCCAGCAGTTACTCTTCCTTTAGTTACGAGCAGTACTTC. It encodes CASSYSSFSYEQYF.

CDR3 coding DNA: TGTGCCAGCAGACTGGGACAGGCTGCCCGGGCTTTCTTT. Residues: CASRLGQAARAFF. This chain joins TRBV6-5 and TRBJ1-1, with 8 bases fitting TRBD1. In germline, CDR1 is MNHEY, CDR2 SVGAGI. The CDR3 spans 13 residues. Losses at the gene ends were 6 bases for V and 11 bases for J; bases not matched to a gene: 11.

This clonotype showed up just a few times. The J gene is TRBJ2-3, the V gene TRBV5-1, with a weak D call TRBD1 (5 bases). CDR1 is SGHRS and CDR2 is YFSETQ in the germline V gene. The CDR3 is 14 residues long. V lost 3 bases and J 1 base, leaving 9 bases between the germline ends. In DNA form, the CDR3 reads TGCGCCAGCAGCTACCTGACAGGCACAGATACGCAGTATTTT. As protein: CASSYLTGTDTQYF.